This TCR beta chain is from a study of blood T cell repertoires in COVID-19. Study summary: COVID-19 samples from acute and convalescent phases originated in the United States, Italy and Spain.

The CDR3 has 14 amino acids. The V end was cut by 5 bases, the J end by 0 bases, with 5 bases between. Germline V gene data show CDR1 as MNHEY and CDR2 as SMNVEV (reference sequence). The data were produced by immunoSEQ multiplex PCR, yet TCRdb's version contains in-frame clones alone and is incomplete. This table has 300,000 to 400,000 clones, around 87% appearing once. The receptor's source is a man aged 50-60 years with active or convalescent COVID-19. The sample taken for sequencing was peripheral blood. The chain couples TRBV27 to TRBJ2-6; D unresolved. The CDR3 DNA sequence: TGTGCCAGCAGTCAGGTCTCTGGGGCCAACGTCCTGACTTTC. Translated: CASSQVSGANVLTF. Based on the CDR3 plus reference TRBV27 and TRBJ2-6, the full variable domain is EAQVTQNPRYLITVTGKKLTVTCSQNMNHEYMSWYRQDPGLGLRQIYYSMNVEVTDKGDVPEGYKVSRKEKRNFPLILESPSPNQTSLYFCASSQVSGANVLTFGAGSRLTVL.